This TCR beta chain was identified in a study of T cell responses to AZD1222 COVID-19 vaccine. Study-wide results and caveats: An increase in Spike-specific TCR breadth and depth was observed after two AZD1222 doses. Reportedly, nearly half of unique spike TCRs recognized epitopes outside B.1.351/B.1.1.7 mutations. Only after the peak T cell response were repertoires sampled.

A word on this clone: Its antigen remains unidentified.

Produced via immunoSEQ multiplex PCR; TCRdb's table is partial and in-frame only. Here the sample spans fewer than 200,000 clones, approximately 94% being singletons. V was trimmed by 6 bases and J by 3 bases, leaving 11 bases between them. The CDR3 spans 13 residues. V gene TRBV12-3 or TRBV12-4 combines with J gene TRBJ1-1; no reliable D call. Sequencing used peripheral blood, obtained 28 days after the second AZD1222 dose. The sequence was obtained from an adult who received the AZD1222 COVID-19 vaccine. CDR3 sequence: CASRPVPYTEAFF. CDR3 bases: TGTGCCAGCAGGCCGGTCCCTTACACTGAAGCTTTCTTT.